This TCR beta chain was obtained from a study of beta chain features in type 1 diabetes. In the study overall: Examination of sorted cells across all samples involved about 99 million cells.

Study-wide results and limits: Researchers report that Type 1 diabetes patients had moderately but significantly shorter TCRB CDR3s across all four CD4+ subsets.

Sequenced material consisted of expressed TCRB transcripts (all of the isolated RNA was reverse transcribed). The method was immunoSEQ multiplex PCR; TCRdb's version includes in-frame clones alone and lacks a portion of them. The sample yields approximately 260,000 clones, approximately 25% seen once. The CDR3 is 13 amino acids. Germline lookup yields CDR1 SGHNT and CDR2 YYREEE (reference sequence). With 4 bases removed from V and 5 bases from J, the gap between germline ends came to 12 bases. Comment on this clone: Its antigen is still unknown.

This TCR was sampled from a woman aged 25 to 45 with type 1 diabetes. The specimen sequenced was naive CD4+ T cells from blood. The chain carries TRBV5-4 and TRBJ2-5; tentative D call: TRBD1 (5 bases). CDR3: CASSAAGLETQYF. The CDR3 DNA follows: TGTGCCAGCAGCGCTGCAGGGTTGGAGACCCAGTACTTC.